The clone carrying this T cell receptor beta chain was seen a few times. Its antigen remains unidentified. Germline V gene data show CDR1 as SGHRS and CDR2 as YFSETQ. The CDR3 is 17 residues long. The junction had 12 bases not matched to a gene; V was cut back by 4 bases and J by 6 bases. TCRdb fed the 5' RACE reads into MiXCR, producing one record per CDR3 protein. The sample lists roughly 250,000 distinct CDR3 sequences, around 9.1% occurring once. This specimen comes from a study of CD8 T cells in ankylosing spondylitis. General study points: The authors reported significant enrichment of disease-linked clones in matched ankylosing spondylitis synovial fluid.

The rearrangement uses TRBV5-1 and TRBJ2-3, with 12 bases identical to TRBD2. This sequence originates from a male donor with ankylosing spondylitis or in good health (not recorded which). Material for sequencing was blood, either unsorted or a sorted T cell fraction (not recorded which). CDR3 loop: CASSPGLAGGHTDTQYF. DNA for the CDR3: TGCGCCAGCAGCCCTGGCCTAGCGGGGGGGCATACGGATACGCAGTATTTT.